The 16 T cell receptor beta chains reported below all come from one sample, sequenced in a study of monozygotic twins with inflammatory bowel disease (dated by TCRdb to between 2018 and 2020). Receptors were amplified or captured by 5' RACE. The sequencer listed for this sample is Illumina HiSeq 2500. TCRdb reprocessed the reads into one record per CDR3 protein sequence, lacking DNA. This sample's table has entries for 210,000 or so distinct CDR3 sequences. The biggest ten clones account for less than 9% of the sample. Source material: blood. The receptors were sampled from a human donor with ulcerative colitis or Crohn's disease, or a healthy co-twin of an affected twin (not recorded which).

V usage is TRBV12-3 or TRBV12-4 and J usage is TRBJ2-7; the TCRdb D gene call, TRBD1, has no DNA to confirm it. This CDR3 has 16 amino acids. The CDR3 sequence: CASSLASGTGRYEQYF.

The chain employs TRBV6-1 and TRBJ2-3; TCRdb's assignment of TRBD1 cannot be checked, as there is no DNA. This CDR3 contains 16 residues. Germline V gene data show CDR1 as MNHNS and CDR2 as SASEGT. CDR3 sequence: CASSARDGRGPDTQYF.

The chain joins TRBV16 to TRBJ1-1; TCRdb's D gene call, TRBD1, goes unchecked for lack of DNA. Looked up from germline, CDR1 is KGHSY and CDR2 is FQNENV. The CDR3 loop spans 15 amino acids. The CDR3 region is CASSPDRGWNTEAFF.

The chain uses TRBV7-2 and TRBJ2-7; no DNA is available, so the TRBD2 call from TCRdb remains unchecked. Germline assignment: CDR1 SGHTA and CDR2 FQGNSA. This CDR3 comprises 16 residues. CDR3 region: CASSLGGGGKSYEQYF.

The chain combines TRBV20-1 with TRBJ1-6. This CDR3 comprises 16 residues. Germline loops: CDR1 DFQATT, CDR2 SNEGSKA (reference sequence). CDR3 in amino acids: CSASHGTLTGNSPLHF.

The rearrangement joins TRBV12-3 or TRBV12-4 to TRBJ2-7; lacking DNA, the TRBD2 call made by TCRdb goes unchecked. The CDR3 sequence is 13 residues long. The CDR3 sequence: CASALKPSYEQYF.

The CDR3 reads CAWSPGSVVETQYF. The chain carries TRBV30 and TRBJ2-5; as DNA is missing, the TRBD1 call by TCRdb cannot be tested. The CDR3 loop spans 14 amino acids. The germline V gene has CDR1 GTSNPN and CDR2 SVGIG (reference sequence).

The chain couples TRBV20-1 to TRBJ1-5. Germline CDR1 is DFQATT and CDR2 is SNEGSKA (reference sequence). CDR3 length: 12 amino acids. CDR3 amino acids: CSAPLGSQPQHF.

This rearrangement joins TRBV5-1 to TRBJ2-2; TCRdb's D call, TRBD2, is unchecked because there is no DNA. The CDR3 length is 20 residues. CDR1 and CDR2 (germline): SGHRS, YFSETQ. CDR3 in amino acids: CASSLEYPGLPNRNTGELFF.

This chain uses TRBV19 with TRBJ1-5; TCRdb names TRBD1, which stays unverified in the absence of DNA. The CDR3 sequence is 13 residues long. Per the germline V gene, CDR1 is LNHDA and CDR2 is SQIVND (reference sequence). CDR3 in amino acids: CASSDQGYQPQHF.

This chain joins TRBV5-5 and TRBJ2-7; the TCRdb D gene call, TRBD2, has no DNA to confirm it. The CDR3 has 16 amino acids. CDR1 is SGHKS and CDR2 is YYEKEE in the germline V gene (reference sequence). The CDR3 region is CASSSGSGSDTYEQYF.

The chain employs TRBV2 and TRBJ2-1; the TCRdb call, TRBD1, lacks DNA for checking. Looked up from germline, CDR1 is SNHLY and CDR2 is FYNNEI. The CDR3 is 15 amino acids. CDR3 sequence reads: CASSWDRGFEDEQFF. The full variable domain, in which reference TRBV2 and TRBJ2-1 provide the parts outside the CDR3, is EPEVTQTPSHQVTQMGQEVILRCVPISNHLYFYWYRQILGQKVEFLVSFYNNEISEKSEIFDDQFSVERPDGSNFTLKIRSTKLEDSAMYFCASSWDRGFEDEQFFGPGTRLTVL.

The rearrangement uses TRBV10-3 and TRBJ2-3; TCRdb calls TRBD2, which cannot be checked without DNA. From germline, CDR1 is ENHRY and CDR2 SYGVKD. This CDR3 contains 14 residues. CDR3 in amino acids: CAISLAASTDTQYF.

The gene calls are TRBV19 and TRBJ2-3; TCRdb proposes TRBD2, but this gene call is untestable without DNA. The CDR3 covers 18 residues. Per germline, CDR1 LNHDA and CDR2 SQIVND (reference sequence). CDR3 region: CAVGDPGLAKGRTDTQYF.

The genes are TRBV4-3 and TRBJ2-7; TCRdb picks TRBD1, but there is no DNA to check that call. Germline CDR1 is LGHNA and CDR2 is YSLEER. This CDR3 is 15 amino acids long. CDR3 sequence reads: CASSQEGQGSYEQYF.

The chain couples TRBV5-1 to TRBJ2-1. Germline V gene data show CDR1 as SGHRS and CDR2 as YFSETQ. This CDR3 region has 15 residues. This CDR3 is CASSVEGNRYNEQFF.